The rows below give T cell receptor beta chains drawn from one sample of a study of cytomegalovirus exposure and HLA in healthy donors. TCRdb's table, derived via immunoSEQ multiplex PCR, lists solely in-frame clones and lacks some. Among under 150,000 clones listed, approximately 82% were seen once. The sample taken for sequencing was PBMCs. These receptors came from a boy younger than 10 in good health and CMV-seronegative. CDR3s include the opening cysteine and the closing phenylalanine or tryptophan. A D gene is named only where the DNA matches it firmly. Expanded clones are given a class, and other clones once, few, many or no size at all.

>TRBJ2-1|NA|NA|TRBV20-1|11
CSAPYYNEQFF
TGCAGTGCTCCCTATTACAATGAGCAGTTCTTC
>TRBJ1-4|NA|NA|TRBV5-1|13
CASSLSGVSRLFF
TGCGCCAGCAGCTTGTCAGGGGTTAGTCGGCTGTTTTTT
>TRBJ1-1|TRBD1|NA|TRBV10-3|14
CAISAGQGNTEAFF
TGTGCCATCAGTGCGGGACAGGGAAACACTGAAGCTTTCTTT
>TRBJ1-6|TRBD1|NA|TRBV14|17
CASSQDQRTGPNSPLHF
TGTGCCAGCAGCCAAGATCAGAGGACAGGGCCTAATTCACCCCTCCACTTT
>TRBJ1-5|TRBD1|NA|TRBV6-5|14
CASSQQGAAQPQHF
TGTGCCAGCAGTCAACAGGGGGCGGCTCAGCCCCAGCATTTT
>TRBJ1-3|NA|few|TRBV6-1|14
CASSEGQEGNTIYF
TGTGCCAGCAGTGAGGGGCAGGAAGGAAACACCATATATTTT
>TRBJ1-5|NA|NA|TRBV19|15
CASSLRPSSNQPQHF
TGTGCCAGTAGCCTAAGACCTAGTAGCAATCAGCCCCAGCATTTT
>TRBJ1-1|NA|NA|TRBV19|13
CASSTTVNTEAFF
TGTGCCAGTAGTACAACAGTCAACACTGAAGCTTTCTTT
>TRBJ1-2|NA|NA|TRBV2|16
CASSEASPDRLYGYTF
TGTGCCAGCAGTGAAGCATCCCCCGACAGACTCTATGGCTACACCTTC
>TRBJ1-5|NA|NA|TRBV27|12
CASGEGRQPQHF
TGTGCCAGCGGAGAGGGCCGTCAGCCCCAGCATTTT
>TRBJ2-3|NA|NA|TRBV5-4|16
CASSETAKRFSDTQYF
TGTGCCAGCAGCGAGACAGCGAAGAGGTTCTCAGATACGCAGTATTTT
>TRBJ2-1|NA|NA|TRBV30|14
CAWSTEGRGSEQFF
TGTGCCTGGAGTACCGAGGGCAGGGGATCTGAGCAGTTCTTC
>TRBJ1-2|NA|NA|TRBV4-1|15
CASSQTRGVGYGYTF
TGCGCCAGCAGCCAAACCAGGGGCGTAGGCTATGGCTACACCTTC
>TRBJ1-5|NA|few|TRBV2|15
CASSEVPRLDQPQHF
TGTGCCAGCAGTGAAGTACCGCGGTTAGATCAGCCCCAGCATTTT
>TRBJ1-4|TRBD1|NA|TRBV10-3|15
CAISDSDRGGEKLFF
TGTGCCATCAGTGACTCGGACAGGGGAGGCGAAAAACTGTTTTTT
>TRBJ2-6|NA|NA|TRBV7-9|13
CASGGLGANVLTF
TGTGCCAGCGGGGGACTTGGGGCCAACGTCCTGACTTTC
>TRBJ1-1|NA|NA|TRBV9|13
CASSVATGTEAFF
TGTGCCAGCAGCGTAGCTACGGGGACTGAAGCTTTCTTT
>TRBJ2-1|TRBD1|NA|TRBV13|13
CASLNRGYNEQFF
TGTGCCAGCCTCAACAGGGGCTACAATGAGCAGTTCTTC
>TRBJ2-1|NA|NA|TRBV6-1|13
CASSDDSFHEQFF
TGTGCCAGCAGTGACGACAGCTTCCATGAGCAGTTCTTC
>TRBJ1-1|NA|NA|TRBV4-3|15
CASNLLGQMNTEAFF
TGCGCCAGCAACCTCCTCGGACAAATGAACACTGAAGCTTTCTTT
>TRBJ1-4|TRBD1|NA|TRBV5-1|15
CASSPGQGANEKLFF
TGCGCCAGCAGCCCGGGACAGGGTGCCAATGAAAAACTGTTTTTT
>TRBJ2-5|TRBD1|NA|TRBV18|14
CASSPRQGSETQYF
TGTGCCAGCTCACCAAGACAGGGGAGTGAGACCCAGTACTTC
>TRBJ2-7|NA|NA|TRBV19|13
CASSPTGSYEQYF
TGTGCCAGTAGTCCAACAGGATCCTACGAGCAGTACTTC
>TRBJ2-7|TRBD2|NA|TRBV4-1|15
CASSQGGGGPNEQYF
TGCGCCAGCAGCCAAGGGGGCGGGGGGCCTAACGAGCAGTACTTC
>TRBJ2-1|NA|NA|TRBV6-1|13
CASRAQDYNEQFF
TGTGCCAGCAGGGCTCAGGACTACAATGAGCAGTTCTTC
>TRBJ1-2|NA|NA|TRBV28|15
CASSGSDRMYYGYTF
TGTGCCAGCAGTGGCTCCGACAGGATGTACTATGGCTACACCTTC
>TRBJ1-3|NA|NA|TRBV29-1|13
CSVERISGNTIYF
TGCAGCGTTGAGCGGATCTCTGGAAACACCATATATTTT
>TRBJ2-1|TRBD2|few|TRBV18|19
CASSLGTSGLRPPNREQFF
TGTGCCAGCTCACTCGGGACTAGCGGTCTCCGACCCCCAAATAGGGAGCAGTTCTTC
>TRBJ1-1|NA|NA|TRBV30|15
CAWSSWTDENTEAFF
TGTGCCTGGAGCTCATGGACAGACGAGAACACTGAAGCTTTCTTT
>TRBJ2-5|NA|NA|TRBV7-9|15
CASSSTDMLARAQYF
TGTGCCAGCAGTTCGACGGACATGTTGGCTCGGGCCCAGTACTTC
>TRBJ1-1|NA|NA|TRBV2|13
CASSYLVNTEAFF
TGTGCCAGCAGTTATCTAGTGAACACTGAAGCTTTCTTT
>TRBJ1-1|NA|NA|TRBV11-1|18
CASSLVRAGATRGTEAFF
TGTGCCAGCAGCTTAGTTAGGGCAGGGGCCACACGAGGCACTGAAGCTTTCTTT
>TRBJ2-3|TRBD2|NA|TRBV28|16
CASSLWGSGGTDTQYF
TGTGCCAGCAGTTTATGGGGTAGCGGGGGCACAGATACGCAGTATTTT
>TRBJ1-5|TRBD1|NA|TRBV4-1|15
CASSLGQGGNQPQHF
TGCGCCAGCAGCCTAGGACAGGGAGGTAATCAGCCCCAGCATTTT
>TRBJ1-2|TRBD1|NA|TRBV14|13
CASSGTGNYGYTF
TGTGCCAGCAGCGGGACAGGGAACTATGGCTACACCTTC
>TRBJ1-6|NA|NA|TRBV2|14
CASSDWGGNSPLHF
TGTGCCAGCAGTGATTGGGGGGGCAATTCACCCCTCCACTTT
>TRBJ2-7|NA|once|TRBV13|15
CASSQGSDTLYEQYF
TGTGCCAGCAGCCAGGGATCGGACACTCTCTACGAGCAGTACTTC
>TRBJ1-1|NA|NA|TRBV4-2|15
CASSQTTGSSTEAFF
TGTGCCAGCAGCCAAACGACAGGTAGTAGCACTGAAGCTTTCTTT
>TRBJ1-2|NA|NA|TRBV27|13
CASSLGTHYGYTF
TGTGCCAGCAGTTTAGGGACACACTATGGCTACACCTTC
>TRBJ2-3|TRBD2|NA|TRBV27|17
CASSPYRTSVSTDTQYF
TGTGCCAGCAGTCCCTATAGGACTAGCGTTAGCACAGATACGCAGTATTTT
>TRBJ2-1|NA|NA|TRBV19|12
CASSTVYNEQFF
TGTGCCAGTAGTACAGTATACAATGAGCAGTTCTTC
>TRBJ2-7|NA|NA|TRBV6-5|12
CASPSGTYEQYF
TGTGCCAGCCCTAGTGGAACCTACGAGCAGTACTTC
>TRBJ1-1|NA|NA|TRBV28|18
CASSLNRHSGGVNTEAFF
TGTGCCAGCAGTTTGAACAGGCACTCAGGAGGGGTGAACACTGAAGCTTTCTTT
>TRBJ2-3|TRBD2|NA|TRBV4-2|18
CASSQGGVAGGLLYTQYF
TGTGCCAGCAGCCAAGGCGGGGTTGCGGGGGGGCTCTTGTATACGCAGTATTTT
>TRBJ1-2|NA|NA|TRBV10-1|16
CASSESYLTANYGYTF
TGCGCCAGCAGTGAGTCTTATTTGACAGCTAACTATGGCTACACCTTC
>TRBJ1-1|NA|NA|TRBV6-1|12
CASAPLDSEAFF
TGTGCCAGCGCCCCTCTGGACAGCGAAGCTTTCTTT
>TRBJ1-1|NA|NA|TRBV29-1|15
CSVEAVAPGRTEAFF
TGCAGCGTTGAAGCCGTCGCACCAGGGAGGACTGAAGCTTTCTTT
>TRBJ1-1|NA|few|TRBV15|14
CATSRDRGNTEAFF
TGTGCCACCAGCAGAGACAGGGGAAATACTGAAGCTTTCTTT
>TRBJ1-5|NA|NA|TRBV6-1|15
CASSEIGQPSQPQHF
TGTGCCAGCAGTGAAATCGGACAGCCATCCCAGCCCCAGCATTTT
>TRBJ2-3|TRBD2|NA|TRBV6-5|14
CASSRLAGTDTQYF
TGTGCCAGCAGCAGACTAGCGGGGACGGATACGCAGTATTTT